Following are 21 T cell receptor beta chains from one sample sequenced in a study of cytomegalovirus exposure and HLA in healthy donors. Clones were sequenced by immunoSEQ multiplex PCR, and TCRdb holds only the in-frame ones, with some missing. The sample shows roughly 120,000 clones, approximately 88% of them seen only once. The material sequenced was PBMCs. The receptors here all came from a young woman in good health and CMV-seropositive.

The chain has TRBV21-1 and TRBJ1-6; whether TRBD1, the table's D call, matches the DNA was not checked. TRBV21-1 is designated a pseudogene. This CDR3 region has 19 residues. CDR3 coding DNA: TGTGCCAGCACCCCGGACAGGGGCCGGCGGAGGGCCTATAATTCACCCCTCCACTTT. Its translation: CASTPDRGRRRAYNSPLHF.

The chain combines TRBV6-6 with TRBJ1-1; 9 bases align to TRBD1. The CDR3 contains 15 residues. Germline V gives CDR1 MNHNY, CDR2 SVGAGI (reference sequence). With V trimmed by 5 bases and J by 1 base, 5 bases remained unmatched. The chain's CDR3 is CASSNGQGTNTEAFF. CDR3 nucleotides: TGTGCCAGCAGTAACGGACAGGGGACGAACACTGAAGCTTTCTTT.

The V and J genes are TRBV9 and TRBJ1-1; TRBD1 is a possible D gene (5 bases). CDR1 and CDR2 from the germline V gene are SGDLS and YYNGEE. The CDR3 has 15 residues. The germline V and J ends were trimmed by 4 bases and 1 base, with 14 bases remaining between them. CDR3 loop: CASSPGAGENTEAFF. In DNA form, the CDR3 reads TGTGCCAGCAGCCCTGGTGCGGGGGAGAACACTGAAGCTTTCTTT.

The chain links TRBV10-1 to TRBJ2-1; TRBD2 matches at 7 bases. CDR3 length: 15 residues. From germline, CDR1 is WNHNN and CDR2 SYGVQD (reference sequence). With 3 bases clipped from V and 0 bases from J, the junction kept 2 bases outside the gene matches. The DNA of the CDR3 is TGCGCCAGCAGTGAAGCGGGGAGCTCCTACAATGAGCAGTTCTTC. This gives the protein CASSEAGSSYNEQFF.

This clone was seen a single time. The V gene is TRBV6-1, the J gene TRBJ2-3; D is perhaps TRBD2 (6 bases). CDR1 MNHNS and CDR2 SASEGT come from the germline V gene. The CDR3 is 14 residues long. V lost 5 bases and J lost 3, with 12 bases in between. The CDR3 is CASSFAGTTDTQYF. The CDR3 coding sequence is TGTGCCAGCAGTTTCGCGGGAACGACAGATACGCAGTATTTT.

The V and J genes are TRBV5-1 and TRBJ2-7; 12 nucleotides line up with TRBD1. Germline CDR1 SGHRS, CDR2 YFSETQ. The CDR3 extends over 14 amino acids. The V gene end was trimmed by 7 bases and the J gene end by 5 bases; junction bases not matched to a gene: 7. The CDR3 nucleotides are TGCGCCAGCCGGTCCGGGACAGGGGGCGACGAGCAGTACTTC. This encodes CASRSGTGGDEQYF.

The rearrangement links TRBV30 to TRBJ1-3; D gene unclear. CDR1 is GTSNPN and CDR2 is SVGIG in the germline V gene (reference sequence). The CDR3 consists of 12 residues. V gave up 0 bases and J gave up 4 bases, with 4 bases separating them. The CDR3 spells CAWSVLGNTIYF. The CDR3 DNA reads TGTGCCTGGAGTGTACTGGGAAACACCATATATTTT. The variable domain in full, with the rest retrieved from reference TRBV30 and TRBJ1-3, is SQTIHQWPATLVQPVGSPLSLECTVEGTSNPNLYWYRQAAGRGLQLLFYSVGIGQISSEVPQNLSASRPQDRQFILSSKKLLLSDSGFYLCAWSVLGNTIYFGEGSWLTVV.

This clone was found a few times. This chain connects TRBV5-6 to TRBJ2-2, with 7 positions matching TRBD2. The germline CDR1 and CDR2 sequences are SGHDT and YYEEEE. V dropped 2 bases and J dropped 1; count of bases not matched to a gene: 2. The length of the CDR3 is 15 residues. The chain's CDR3 is CASSFSGWNTGELFF. In DNA, the CDR3 is TGTGCCAGCAGCTTTAGCGGGTGGAACACCGGGGAGCTGTTTTTT.

This clone appeared once. The J gene is TRBJ2-1, the V gene TRBV27, with D possibly matching TRBD2 (6 bases). The CDR3 runs to 14 residues. The V end was cut by 5 bases, the J end by 6 bases, with 14 bases between. Germline assignment: CDR1 MNHEY and CDR2 SMNVEV (reference sequence). The DNA of the CDR3 is TGTGCCAGCAGTCTTTACTTAGCGGCCAATGAGCAGTTCTTC. Translated: CASSLYLAANEQFF.

This chain joins TRBV25-1 and TRBJ1-1; D gene uncertain. Germline V gene lookup returns CDR1 MGHDK and CDR2 SYGVNS. This CDR3 has 14 residues. Trimming pared 0 bases from V and 6 bases from J, leaving 11 bases between. The CDR3 nucleotides are TGTGCCAGCAGTGAATATCCCGAGGGAGCTGAAGCTTTCTTT. This gives the protein CASSEYPEGAEAFF.

The chain carries TRBV6-5 and TRBJ2-7, with 9 bases identical to TRBD2. V trimming: 7 bases; J trimming: 5 bases; junction bases outside the gene matches: 9. The germline V gene encodes CDR1 MNHEY and CDR2 SVGAGI. There are 14 residues in the CDR3. The CDR3 DNA follows: TGTGCCAGCAAGTTAGCGGGAGAATATAACGAGCAGTACTTC. Protein: CASKLAGEYNEQYF.

Comment on this clone: One junction end does not reproduce the germline sequence, and a read error may be involved. V and J are TRBV7-7 and TRBJ2-1, with a tentative D call TRBD2 (5 bases). The CDR3 contains 13 residues. CDR1 and CDR2 from the germline V gene are SSHAT and FNYEAQ (reference sequence). The CDR3: CASSLNQRSNAFF. In DNA form, the CDR3 reads TGTGCTAGCAGCTTAAACCAGCGGTCGAACGCGTTCTTC.

This chain links TRBV7-3 with TRBJ2-2, with a weak D call TRBD1 (5 bases). Germline lookup yields CDR1 SGHTA and CDR2 FQGTGA. V lost 5 bases and J lost 6, with 13 bases in between. The CDR3 has 14 residues. The CDR3 DNA reads as TGTGCCAGCAGCCTCACCCTCAGGGCCGGGGAGCTGTTTTTT. Amino acids: CASSLTLRAGELFF.

The chain uses TRBV7-9 and TRBJ2-7; the match to TRBD1 covers 7 bases. V shed 1 base and J 1 base; nucleotides not matched to a gene: 10. Germline CDR1 SEHNR, CDR2 FQNEAQ (reference sequence). This CDR3 region has 17 residues. CDR3 protein: CASSLGGLKDRSYEQYF. In DNA, the CDR3 is TGTGCCAGCAGCTTAGGTGGTTTAAAGGACAGGTCCTACGAGCAGTACTTC.

The CDR3 nucleotides read TGTGCCAGCAGCTTTGGGGGGAACCTAGGCAAAAACATTCAGTACTTC. Its protein is CASSFGGNLGKNIQYF. The J gene is TRBJ2-4, the V gene TRBV11-2, with TRBD2 as a possible D gene (6 bases). V was cut by 3 bases and J by 3 bases, with 15 bases left in between. This CDR3 region has 16 residues. Germline V gene data show CDR1 as SGHAT and CDR2 as FQNNGV.

This clone has a single count. The chain uses TRBV9 and TRBJ1-2; no clear D gene. The CDR3 runs to 14 residues. Germline CDR1 and CDR2: SGDLS and YYNGEE. Trimming cost V 0 bases and J 4 bases, with 10 bases left between them. CDR3 loop: CASSVGGGGYGYTF. In DNA form, the CDR3 reads TGTGCCAGCAGCGTAGGGGGAGGTGGCTATGGCTACACCTTC.

The chain recombines TRBV19 with TRBJ2-1; maybe TRBD2 (5 bases). Germline loops: CDR1 LNHDA, CDR2 SQIVND (reference sequence). V was trimmed by 3 bases and J by 7 bases, leaving 7 bases between them. The CDR3 has 12 residues. The CDR3 sequence is CASSMERNEQFF. CDR3 in DNA: TGTGCCAGTAGTATGGAGCGGAATGAGCAGTTCTTC.

V and J are TRBV4-1 and TRBJ1-4, with 9 bases identical to TRBD1. CDR1 MGHRA and CDR2 YSYEKL come from the germline V gene. The CDR3 is 17 residues long. The V gene end was trimmed by 3 bases and the J gene end by 6 bases; junction bases not matched to a gene: 11. Written as DNA, the CDR3 is TGCGCCAGCAGCCAGAGAAGGACAGGGGACGATCATGAAAAACTGTTTTTT. Its translation: CASSQRRTGDDHEKLFF.

The genes are TRBV25-1 and TRBJ1-1; the D is unclear. The CDR3 is made up of 14 amino acids. V was cut by 6 bases and J by 3 bases, with 14 bases left in between. Looked up from germline, CDR1 is MGHDK and CDR2 is SYGVNS. This CDR3 is CASRLAGPDTEAFF. The CDR3, as DNA: TGTGCCAGCAGGCTCGCAGGCCCCGACACTGAAGCTTTCTTT. The entire variable domain, with the rest obtained from reference TRBV25-1 and TRBJ1-1, is as follows: EADIYQTPRYLVIGTGKKITLECSQTMGHDKMYWYQQDPGMELHLIHYSYGVNSTEKGDLSSESTVSRIRTEHFPLTLESARPSHTSQYLCASRLAGPDTEAFFGQGTRLTVV.

The V call is TRBV5-1, the J call TRBJ1-2, with D uncertain. V was pared by 5 bases and J by 8 bases, with 22 bases between. Looked up from germline, CDR1 is SGHRS and CDR2 is YFSETQ. The CDR3 has 15 residues. The CDR3 DNA is TGCGCCAGCAGATCGCAGGAATCCCCCTATTGGGGCTACACCTTC. Translated: CASRSQESPYWGYTF.

A single count supports this clone. The chain combines TRBV9 with TRBJ1-1; D gene uncertain. Trimming took off 2 bases at V and 4 bases at J, with 12 bases between the two ends. The germline V gene has CDR1 SGDLS and CDR2 YYNGEE. The CDR3 contains 14 residues. The CDR3 bases are TGTGCCAGCAGCGTCCCCGCGGCGGGCACTGAAGCTTTCTTT. It encodes CASSVPAAGTEAFF.